Below, 24 T cell receptor beta chains from the same sample are listed, as sequenced in a study of blood T cell repertoires in COVID-19 (TCRdb year 2020). Library method: the immunoSEQ multiplex PCR assay. TCRdb retrieved this table from immuneACCESS and kept in-frame rearrangements only. Not all clones are present; in checked studies, unresolved V genes account for under half, and no reason is known for the remainder. The sample table contains approximately 280,000 clones; only one count was recorded for 75% to 90% of them. Of the sample, 2.1% is held by the ten largest clones. The sample taken for sequencing was peripheral blood. These receptors all come from a woman aged 30 to 39 who had recovered from COVID-19.

V gene TRBV5-1 combines with J gene TRBJ2-7; D perhaps matches TRBD2 (5 bases). Germline V gene lookup returns CDR1 SGHRS and CDR2 YFSETQ. The CDR3 is 15 amino acids. Trimming stripped 2 bases from V and 5 bases from J, with 17 bases between. Written as DNA, the CDR3 is TGCGCCAGCAGCTTATTGCTCGGACTTCGCAACGAGCAGTACTTC. This gives the protein CASSLLLGLRNEQYF. Complete variable domain (other parts from reference TRBV5-1 and TRBJ2-7): KAGVTQTPRYLIKTRGQQVTLSCSPISGHRSVSWYQQTPGQGLQFLFEYFSETQRNKGNFPGRFSGRQFSNSRSEMNVSTLELGDSALYLCASSLLLGLRNEQYFGPGTRLTVT.

The chain joins TRBV30 to TRBJ2-6; 9 bases agree with TRBD2. The CDR3 has 19 amino acids. The germline V gene encodes CDR1 GTSNPN and CDR2 SVGIG (reference sequence). The J segment lost 3 bases and the V segment lost 3 bases, leaving 15 bases of the junction unmatched. The chain's CDR3 is CAWSAFMAGGPGGANVLTF. CDR3 sequence (DNA): TGTGCCTGGAGCGCATTTATGGCGGGGGGGCCAGGTGGGGCCAACGTCCTGACTTTC.

The chain recombines TRBV13 with TRBJ2-7, with TRBD2 matching 10 bases. V shed 0 bases and J 6 bases; nucleotides not matched to a gene: 8. Germline-derived CDR1 and CDR2 are PRHDT and FYEKMQ (reference sequence). The CDR3 has 16 amino acids. The CDR3 region is CASSLGERGGGLEQYF. CDR3 DNA sequence: TGTGCCAGCAGCTTAGGGGAGCGGGGGGGAGGTCTCGAGCAGTACTTC.

The J gene is TRBJ1-2, the V gene TRBV28; 9 bases fit TRBD1. The CDR3 contains 16 residues. Germline values: CDR1 MDHEN, CDR2 SYDVKM. The J segment lost 1 base and the V segment lost 3 bases, leaving 6 bases of the junction unmatched. In DNA, the CDR3 is TGTGCCAGCAGTTTCGGTCGGACAGGGGATAACTATGGCTACACCTTC. Translating gives CASSFGRTGDNYGYTF.

The rearrangement joins TRBV4-2 to TRBJ2-7; the match to TRBD1 covers 7 bases. The CDR3 runs to 17 residues. The germline CDR1 and CDR2 sequences are LGHNA and YNFKEQ. Trimming at V came to 4 bases and at J to 0 bases, leaving 12 bases not matched to a gene. CDR3 sequence (DNA): TGTGCCAGCAGCCGAATAAAGGGCCGGGACAGCTCCTACGAGCAGTACTTC. Encoded protein: CASSRIKGRDSSYEQYF.

The chain uses TRBV5-4 and TRBJ1-6; a weak D match, TRBD1 (5 bases). This CDR3 comprises 14 residues. The V gene's germline CDR1 is SGHNT and CDR2 YYREEE (reference sequence). Trimming took 0 bases from V and 6 from J, leaving 7 bases between them. DNA for the CDR3: TGTGCCAGCAGCTTGGCAGGGATTAATTCACCCCTCCACTTT. It translates to CASSLAGINSPLHF.

The chain employs TRBV7-3 and TRBJ2-1; D possibly corresponds to TRBD1 (6 bases). Trimming cost V 0 bases and J 2 bases, with 8 bases left between them. Germline values: CDR1 SGHTA, CDR2 FQGTGA. The CDR3 length is 15 residues. CDR3 region: CASSLTGTTYNEQFF. CDR3 nucleotide sequence: TGTGCCAGCAGCTTAACCGGGACAACCTACAATGAGCAGTTCTTC.

The rearrangement joins TRBV11-2 to TRBJ1-6; D is undetermined. Germline loops: CDR1 SGHAT, CDR2 FQNNGV. The V and J ends lost 0 bases and 0 bases respectively, with 9 bases between them. The CDR3 length is 17 residues. The CDR3 DNA reads TGTGCCAGCAGCTTAGAACAGACGAGCTCCTATAATTCACCCCTCCACTTT. Its protein is CASSLEQTSSYNSPLHF.

The rearrangement joins TRBV18 to TRBJ2-2, with D perhaps TRBD2 (5 bases). The germline CDR1 and CDR2 sequences are KGHSH and LQKENI. The CDR3 runs to 16 residues. With 3 bases removed from V and 6 bases from J, the gap between germline ends came to 17 bases. CDR3 loop: CASSPQGSSAAGELFF. CDR3 bases: TGTGCCAGCTCACCGCAAGGGAGTTCGGCGGCCGGGGAGCTGTTTTTT.

V gene TRBV30 combines with J gene TRBJ1-1; no reliable D call. The CDR3 runs 11 residues. The ends were cut back, 2 bases at V and 11 bases at J, with 12 bases in the middle. Germline values: CDR1 GTSNPN, CDR2 SVGIG (reference sequence). The CDR3 region has the DNA TGTGCCTGGAGTCCGAACCGAGAGGCTTTCTTT. Translated: CAWSPNREAFF.

The CDR3 nucleotides read TGTGCCACCAGCAGCGGGATAAGTCTAGCGGGCTTCACAGATACGCAGTATTTT. This gives the protein CATSSGISLAGFTDTQYF. This rearrangement joins TRBV15 to TRBJ2-3, with 8 positions matching TRBD2. Germline assignment: CDR1 LNHNV and CDR2 YYDKDF (reference sequence). V lost 3 bases to trimming and J lost 2 bases; unmatched junction nucleotides: 13. There are 18 residues in the CDR3.

The V and J genes are TRBV27 and TRBJ1-5; D unclear. Germline assignment: CDR1 MNHEY and CDR2 SMNVEV (reference sequence). The CDR3 consists of 14 residues. Between the trimmed V and J ends, which lost 3 bases and 4 bases, there was a span of 10 bases. In DNA form, the CDR3 reads TGTGCCAGCAGTTTCGGAGGACCAAATCAGCCCCAGCATTTT. Protein sequence: CASSFGGPNQPQHF.

The CDR3, as DNA: TGTGCCAGCAGCTTAGCCCTACAGGGGCCCCTTGGCTACACCTTC. The encoded protein is CASSLALQGPLGYTF. The V gene is TRBV13, the J gene TRBJ1-2, with 7 bases that match TRBD1. Losses at the gene ends were 1 base for V and 7 bases for J; bases not matched to a gene: 9. CDR3 size: 15 residues. The V gene's germline CDR1 is PRHDT and CDR2 FYEKMQ (reference sequence).

The chain is built from TRBV27 and TRBJ2-3, with D maybe TRBD1 (6 bases). V was cut by 6 bases and J by 3 bases, with 13 bases left in between. This CDR3 spans 14 amino acids. Per the germline V gene, CDR1 is MNHEY and CDR2 is SMNVEV (reference sequence). The CDR3 DNA follows: TGTGCCAGCAGATTCCAGGGGACGACAGATACGCAGTATTTT. Translated, it gives CASRFQGTTDTQYF.

On this clone itself: The same CDR3 can be traced to other DNA sequences in this sample. J is TRBJ1-1 and V is TRBV12-3 or TRBV12-4; D call uncertain. This CDR3 has 11 amino acids. Trimming left V 3 bases short and J 6 bases short, with 5 bases between. The CDR3 DNA follows: TGTGCCAGCAGTTTTTTATCTGAAGCTTTCTTT. Translated, it gives CASSFLSEAFF.

V usage is TRBV7-9 and J usage is TRBJ1-1; D possibly corresponds to TRBD1 (5 bases). Per the germline V gene, CDR1 is SEHNR and CDR2 is FQNEAQ (reference sequence). CDR3 length equals 14 residues. The ends were cut back, 1 base at V and 9 bases at J, with 15 bases in the middle. The CDR3, as DNA: TGTGCCAGCAGCTTAGGTAGGGGCATGTCGAAAGCTTTCTTT. Translating it yields CASSLGRGMSKAFF.

The V gene is TRBV7-8, the J gene TRBJ2-7, with D uncertain. Deletions cut 0 bases from V and 4 bases from J, with 10 bases between. The V gene's germline CDR1 is SGHVS and CDR2 FQNEAQ. The CDR3 loop spans 14 amino acids. This CDR3 reads CASSLAGRSYEQYF. Written as DNA, the CDR3 is TGTGCCAGCAGCTTAGCGGGCCGTTCGTACGAGCAGTACTTC.

The rearrangement links TRBV11-2 to TRBJ2-1, with TRBD1 identical over 9 bases. The germline V gene encodes CDR1 SGHAT and CDR2 FQNNGV. This CDR3 contains 16 residues. J gave up 8 bases and V 1 base, and 9 bases lay outside the gene matches. CDR3 nucleotides: TGTGCCAGCAGCTTAGGGGCAAAGACAGGGGGGGATGAGCAGTTCTTC. This encodes CASSLGAKTGGDEQFF. Filled out from reference TRBV11-2 and TRBJ2-1, the complete variable domain reads EAGVAQSPRYKIIEKRQSVAFWCNPISGHATLYWYQQILGQGPKLLIQFQNNGVVDDSQLPKDRFSAERLKGVDSTLKIQPAKLEDSAVYLCASSLGAKTGGDEQFFGPGTRLTVL.

The chain carries TRBV6-5 and TRBJ2-5; the match to TRBD2 covers 12 bases. V lost 8 bases, J lost 7 bases, and 11 bases stayed unmatched. Per germline, CDR1 MNHEY and CDR2 SVGAGI. The length of the CDR3 is 15 residues. The CDR3 nucleotides read TGTGCCAGCTTCAGGACTAGCGGGACAATCAGGACCCAGTACTTC. This encodes CASFRTSGTIRTQYF.

The J gene is TRBJ1-2, the V gene TRBV10-3; D gene uncertain. Between the trimmed V and J ends, which lost 3 bases and 0 bases, there was a span of 8 bases. The CDR3 has 14 residues. Per the germline V gene, CDR1 is ENHRY and CDR2 is SYGVKD. This CDR3 is CAISDGGTNYGYTF. CDR3 bases: TGTGCCATCAGTGATGGCGGTACTAACTATGGCTACACCTTC.

Only a few counts were recorded for this clone. The chain links TRBV28 to TRBJ1-6; D might be TRBD1 (6 bases). CDR3 length: 16 residues. V lost 5 bases and J 7 bases, leaving 18 bases between the germline ends. Germline V CDR1 and CDR2: MDHEN, SYDVKM. CDR3 in DNA: TGTGCCAGCAGTCCATCCGCCGGGACATTAAATTCACCCCTCCACTTT. Translated: CASSPSAGTLNSPLHF.

The V and J genes are TRBV2 and TRBJ1-1, with 7 bases matching TRBD1. The CDR3 contains 14 residues. CDR1 and CDR2 from the germline V gene are SNHLY and FYNNEI. V shed 5 bases and J 1 base; nucleotides not matched to a gene: 4. CDR3 sequence reads: CASSMGQRNTEAFF. The CDR3 nucleotides are TGTGCCAGCAGTATGGGACAGCGGAACACTGAAGCTTTCTTT.

This chain joins TRBV5-4 and TRBJ1-6; tentatively, D is TRBD1 (5 bases). The CDR3 is 14 residues long. V shed 2 bases and J shed 7 bases, with 10 bases lying between them. The germline V gene has CDR1 SGHNT and CDR2 YYREEE (reference sequence). The CDR3 region is CASSFLDKNSPLHF. The CDR3 DNA reads TGTGCCAGCAGCTTCTTGGACAAGAATTCACCCCTCCACTTT.

The chain recombines TRBV24-1 with TRBJ1-5, with no clear D. This CDR3 has 13 residues. The germline V and J ends were trimmed by 5 bases and 7 bases, with 11 bases remaining between them. Germline V gene lookup returns CDR1 KGHDR and CDR2 SFDVKD. CDR3: CATSAGGGQPQHF. The DNA of the CDR3 is TGTGCCACCAGTGCCGGCGGAGGCCAGCCCCAGCATTTT.